The 7 T cell receptor beta chains below were found in one sample sequenced in a study of T cell changes during pregnancy in multiple sclerosis. Clones were sequenced by immunoSEQ multiplex PCR, and TCRdb holds only the in-frame ones, with some missing. The profile covers 35,000 or so clones, with 92% appearing a single time and approximately 0.5% taken by the ten largest. Sequenced here: CD4+ T cells from peripheral blood mononuclear cells, sampled after pregnancy. The source of these receptors is a female donor with multiple sclerosis, enrolled in a pregnancy study.

This clone appeared once. The chain couples TRBV20-1 to TRBJ1-1, with D possibly being TRBD1 (5 bases). Deletions cut 3 bases from V and 12 bases from J, with 14 bases between. CDR1 and CDR2 (germline): DFQATT, SNEGSKA (reference sequence). There are 11 residues in the CDR3. CDR3 nucleotide sequence: TGCAGTGCTAGTTCCAGGGAAGTATCTTTCTTT. Translated: CSASSREVSFF.

The CDR3, as DNA: TGTGCCAGCAGCTTCTTCCCAGAGGGTGGCTACACCTTC. Its translation is CASSFFPEGGYTF. This chain uses TRBV11-2 with TRBJ1-2, with D unclear. CDR1 is SGHAT, CDR2 FQNNGV, per germline. The CDR3 runs to 13 residues. V lost 3 bases, J lost 7 bases, and 12 bases lay in between.

The rearrangement joins TRBV5-1 to TRBJ2-7, with TRBD1 matching 9 bases. This CDR3 region has 14 residues. The V gene end was trimmed by 4 bases and the J gene end by 2 bases; junction bases not matched to a gene: 4. Germline V gene sequence: CDR1 SGHRS, CDR2 YFSETQ. The CDR3 coding sequence is TGCGCCAGCAGCATGGGACAGGGCCCCTACGAGCAGTACTTC. As protein: CASSMGQGPYEQYF.

The gene calls are TRBV19 and TRBJ1-2, with a weak D call TRBD1 (5 bases). Per germline, CDR1 LNHDA and CDR2 SQIVND (reference sequence). This CDR3 has 15 amino acids. The V gene lost 10 bases and the J gene lost 0 bases, with 18 bases spanning the gap. CDR3 sequence reads: CATTGGGRTNYGYTF. The CDR3 DNA reads as TGTGCCACAACCGGGGGAGGGCGGACTAACTATGGCTACACCTTC. The complete variable domain, with remaining parts taken from reference TRBV19 and TRBJ1-2, reads DGGITQSPKYLFRKEGQNVTLSCEQNLNHDAMYWYRQDPGQGLRLIYYSQIVNDFQKGDIAEGYSVSREKKESFPLTVTSAQKNPTAFYLCATTGGGRTNYGYTFGSGTRLTVV.

This chain uses TRBV12-5 with TRBJ1-3, with a possible D match to TRBD1 (6 bases). The germline V gene has CDR1 LGHNT and CDR2 FRNRAP. The CDR3 runs to 13 residues. Between the trimmed V and J ends, which lost 6 bases and 2 bases, there was a span of 8 bases. CDR3 bases: TGTGCTAGTGGACAGGGTACTGGAAACACCATATATTTT. It specifies CASGQGTGNTIYF. Full variable domain (remainder filled in from reference TRBV12-5 and TRBJ1-3): DARVTQTPRHKVTEMGQEVTMRCQPILGHNTVFWYRQTMMQGLELLAYFRNRAPLDDSGMPKDRFSAEMPDATLATLKIQPSEPRDSAVYFCASGQGTGNTIYFGEGSWLTVV.

This chain links TRBV5-1 with TRBJ2-7; maybe TRBD1 (5 bases). The CDR3 contains 14 residues. Deletions cut 0 bases from V and 2 bases from J, with 9 bases between. Germline V lookup: CDR1 SGHRS, CDR2 YFSETQ. CDR3 coding DNA: TGCGCCAGCAGCTTGGGGACAAATACCTACGAGCAGTACTTC. It is translated as CASSLGTNTYEQYF.

This clone was picked up one time. This rearrangement joins TRBV7-6 to TRBJ2-2; D not certain. CDR1 and CDR2 from the germline V gene are SGHVS and FNYEAQ. The germline V and J ends were trimmed by 6 bases and 6 bases, with 20 bases remaining between them. The CDR3 is 16 amino acids. The CDR3 is CASSSFTAPTAGELFF. For the CDR3, the DNA is TGTGCCAGCAGTTCTTTTACAGCTCCCACCGCCGGGGAGCTGTTTTTT.